Listed here are 17 T cell receptor beta chains from one sample, sequenced in a study of blood T cells in healthy people across ages (dated by TCRdb to the mid-2010s). To prepare the library, 5' RACE was applied. The sample was run on an Illumina HiSeq 2500. A second PCR of roughly 6 to 11 cycles was run with a J-beta primer mix and a sample-barcoded 5' primer. The raw public data were reprocessed by TCRdb itself: fastp quality trimming at Q25, MiXCR clonotype calling, in-frame beta chains only. Entries that share a CDR3 protein sequence are merged under the most common genes and DNA. The sample profile shows around 700,000 distinct CDR3 sequences; 25% of them were found once. Under 9.5% of the sample comes from the top ten. This sample was shared with a second study, whose subject was T cells of mothers and their children.

The material sequenced was blood. The source of these receptors is a boy between 5 and 17 years old in good health.

This chain links TRBV5-1 with TRBJ1-3; TRBD1 aligns across 9 bases. The CDR3 spans 16 residues. V shed 4 bases, J shed 0 bases, and the junction held 5 bases outside the gene matches. Germline lookup yields CDR1 SGHRS and CDR2 YFSETQ. DNA of the CDR3: TGCGCCAGCAGCACGGGACAGGGAAACTCTGGAAACACCATATATTTT. This gives the protein CASSTGQGNSGNTIYF.

This clonotype was seen only a few times. The chain couples TRBV7-3 to TRBJ2-5; TRBD1 aligns across 9 bases. The DNA end is more similar to TRBJ2-7, so the J call may be wrong. Germline CDR1 SGHTA, CDR2 FQGTGA. The CDR3 has 16 amino acids. CDR3 nucleotides: TGTGCCAGCAGCTTGACCCCCTCCGGGACAGGGAGCGAGCAGTACTTC. Protein: CASSLTPSGTGSEQYF.

The V and J genes are TRBV28 and TRBJ1-1; no definite D call. Per the germline V gene, CDR1 is MDHEN and CDR2 is SYDVKM. CDR3 length: 13 residues. V lost 6 bases and J lost 11, with 19 bases in between. The CDR3 sequence is CASRPQIGAWAFF. The CDR3, as DNA: TGTGCCAGCAGACCCCAAATCGGCGCGTGGGCTTTCTTT.

Worth noting for this clonotype: One end of the junction is discordant with germline, which a read error may explain. The chain uses TRBV4-2 and TRBJ2-5; D is unclear. CDR3 length: 15 residues. Per germline, CDR1 LGHNA and CDR2 YNFKEQ. CDR3 amino acids: CASSQDPNSEEAQYF. The DNA of the CDR3 is TGTGCCAGCAGCCAAGATCCTAACTCGGAAGAGGCCCAGTACTTC.

This chain uses TRBV24-1 with TRBJ1-1; D ambiguous. Germline CDR1 is KGHDR and CDR2 is SFDVKD. This CDR3 contains 13 residues. Trimming removed 6 bases at V and 7 bases at J, with 14 bases between. In DNA, the CDR3 is TGTGCCACCAGTCTTGGGGAGTCTTTTGAAGCTTTCTTT. It is translated as CATSLGESFEAFF.

J is TRBJ2-7 and V is TRBV13, with D maybe TRBD2 (6 bases). Germline V CDR1 and CDR2: PRHDT, FYEKMQ (reference sequence). The CDR3 spans 13 residues. V shed 0 bases and J shed 6 bases, with 9 bases lying between them. CDR3 bases: TGTGCCAGCAGCTTAGGGTCGGAGGGCGAGCAGTACTTC. This encodes CASSLGSEGEQYF.

V gene TRBV9 combines with J gene TRBJ2-5; 8 bases are shared with TRBD2. The last part of the DNA fits TRBJ2-1 better; the J call may be wrong. This CDR3 contains 14 residues. Germline CDR1 reads SGDLS; CDR2 reads YYNGEE. CDR3 bases: TGTGCCAGCAGCCTCGGACTAGCCCACAATGAGCAGTTCTTC. It translates to CASSLGLAHNEQFF.

This clonotype has a single count. The chain recombines TRBV27 with TRBJ2-5; 10 bases are a match to TRBD2. Germline V gene lookup returns CDR1 MNHEY and CDR2 SMNVEV (reference sequence). The CDR3 loop spans 17 amino acids. The trim removed 5 bases at V and 3 bases at J, leaving 12 bases unmatched. DNA for the CDR3: TGTGCCAGCAGTGACCTAGCGGGGGCCGCCACCAAAGAGACCCAGTACTTC. Translating gives CASSDLAGAATKETQYF.

This clonotype has more than one count but fewer than ten. This chain joins TRBV10-3 and TRBJ1-1; possibly TRBD1 for D (6 bases). The length of the CDR3 is 14 residues. V lost 6 bases and J 1 base, leaving 12 bases between the germline ends. CDR1 ENHRY and CDR2 SYGVKD come from the germline V gene. DNA for the CDR3: TGTGCCATCAGGAGACAGGTTGCGAACACTGAAGCTTTCTTT. Translated, it gives CAIRRQVANTEAFF.

This rearrangement joins TRBV28 to TRBJ2-5, with D possibly TRBD2 on 5 matching bases. The CDR3 consists of 14 residues. Trimming removed 6 bases at V and 5 bases at J, with 16 bases between. Germline lookup yields CDR1 MDHEN and CDR2 SYDVKM. The CDR3 protein is CASRGGAVGETQYF. The CDR3 bases are TGTGCCAGCAGGGGTGGAGCGGTGGGGGAGACCCAGTACTTC.

In this sample, this clonotype turned up a few times. This chain connects TRBV7-9 to TRBJ2-7; D might be TRBD2 (6 bases). The CDR3 runs 14 residues. Germline lookup yields CDR1 SEHNR and CDR2 FQNEAQ (reference sequence). V was clipped by 6 bases and J by 1 base, with 13 bases between them. Here the CDR3 reads CASRRGGISYEQYF. The CDR3 DNA follows: TGTGCCAGCAGAAGGGGCGGGATATCCTACGAGCAGTACTTC.

This clonotype was picked up a small number of times. J is TRBJ2-1 and V is TRBV5-8, with TRBD2 identical over 15 bases. V dropped 3 bases and J dropped 10; count of bases not matched to a gene: 11. The CDR3 consists of 17 residues. Germline CDR1 is SGHTS and CDR2 is YDEGEE. The CDR3 DNA follows: TGTGCCAGCAGCTCCCGGACTAGCGGGAGGGGTAACGGGGAGCAGTTCTTC. Translated, it gives CASSSRTSGRGNGEQFF.

This clonotype was counted between two and nine times. The CDR3, as DNA: TGTGCCACCAGACCCCTCGGGACTAGCGGGGGAGTTGAGCAGTTCTTC. Translation: CATRPLGTSGGVEQFF. The V and J genes are TRBV15 and TRBJ2-1; the match to TRBD2 covers 14 bases. Germline V lookup: CDR1 LNHNV, CDR2 YYDKDF (reference sequence). CDR3 length equals 16 residues. Germline trimming cut 6 bases from V and 9 bases from J; bases unmatched to any gene: 10.

This clonotype was counted between two and nine times. The chain joins TRBV4-2 to TRBJ2-1, with TRBD2 matching over 10 bases. V shed 1 base and J 13 bases; nucleotides not matched to a gene: 10. The germline V gene encodes CDR1 LGHNA and CDR2 YNFKEQ. This CDR3 is built from 15 residues. The CDR3 DNA reads as TGTGCCAGCAGCCAAGGCCCGGGACTAGCGTTAAACCAGTTCTTC. Translated, it gives CASSQGPGLALNQFF.

The rearrangement joins TRBV2 to TRBJ1-4; TRBD1 matches at 7 bases. Germline-derived CDR1 and CDR2 are SNHLY and FYNNEI. Unmatched junction bases numbered 8, after V lost 7 bases and J lost 6 bases. The CDR3 consists of 14 residues. The CDR3 nucleotides are TGTGCCAGCAAAGACAGGGTGGGGTATGAAAAACTGTTTTTT. It yields the protein CASKDRVGYEKLFF.

CDR3 region: CASSYSWDRKETQYF. The CDR3 DNA reads as TGTGCCAGCAGTTACTCTTGGGACAGGAAAGAGACCCAGTACTTC. The J gene is TRBJ2-5, the V gene TRBV6-5; TRBD1 matches 8 bases. The germline V gene has CDR1 MNHEY and CDR2 SVGAGI. This CDR3 spans 15 amino acids. V shed 0 bases, J shed 3 bases, and the junction held 3 bases outside the gene matches.

The J gene is TRBJ2-3, the V gene TRBV29-1; 8 bases agree with TRBD2. The CDR3 has 14 amino acids. Trimming at V came to 6 bases and at J to 2 bases, leaving 7 bases not matched to a gene. The germline V gene encodes CDR1 SQVTM and CDR2 ANQGSEA. CDR3 sequence (DNA): TGCAGCGTGATCGGCGGGGGGACCACAGATACGCAGTATTTT. Its translation: CSVIGGGTTDTQYF.